What follows is one T cell receptor beta chain and its context. These data belong to a study of blood T cell repertoires in COVID-19. On the study more broadly: Sites across the United States, Italy and Spain contributed samples from acute and convalescent COVID-19. In each case, the material was cDNA or gDNA derived from T cells, B-cell-depleted T cells, or PBMCs.

Original handling: Reference gene primer amplification yielded estimated nucleated cell counts. Profiling relied on immunoSEQ multiplex PCR, and the TCRdb table lists in-frame clones only, not all of them. Clone size and the V and J calls come from that table; the DNA yielded D and trimming. The data contain nearly 95,000 clones, about 90% of them singletons. V was pared by 1 base and J by 2 bases, with 7 bases of the junction left unmatched. CDR1 is SGHDT and CDR2 is YYEEEE in the germline V gene. This CDR3 spans 16 amino acids. The origin of this receptor is a human donor with acute or convalescent COVID-19. The donor label of this sample is uncertain. The specimen was peripheral blood. The chain links TRBV5-6 to TRBJ2-7, with TRBD1 matching 9 bases. CDR3 bases: TGTGCCAGCAGCTTGTTTTGGGGACAGGGAACCTACGAGCAGTACTTC. This gives the protein CASSLFWGQGTYEQYF. Full variable domain (rest looked up from reference TRBV5-6 and TRBJ2-7): DAGVTQSPTHLIKTRGQQVTLRCSPKSGHDTVSWYQQALGQGPQFIFQYYEEEERQRGNFPDRFSGHQFPNYSSELNVNALLLGDSALYLCASSLFWGQGTYEQYFGPGTRLTVT.